The rows below give T cell receptor beta chains drawn from one sample of a study of regulatory T cells in long-lasting Graves disease. One entry per CDR3 protein results from TCRdb running MiXCR on the multiplex PCR reads. The data hold about 560,000 distinct CDR3 sequences, with about 16% observed a single time. These data were also reused for a study on T cells in Graves' hyperthyroidism and ophthalmopathy.

The sample in question was peripheral blood mononuclear cells (PBMCs), obtained at new diagnosis, from a patient treated with antithyroid drugs. The origin of the receptors is a young man with Graves disease. Each CDR3 is given with its conserved first and last residue. Each record gives: J gene, clone size, D gene, V gene, CDR3 DNA, CDR3 protein. D genes are given only for firm matches. Expanded clones get a size class; other rows say once, few or many, or leave the size out.

TRBJ2-3	-	-	TRBV7-3	TGTGCCAGCAGCTCATCGAGCACCTACACAGATACGCAGTATTTT	CASSSSSTYTDTQYF
TRBJ2-7	-	-	TRBV30	TGTGCCTGGAGAGGCAGACAGTCCTACGAGCAGTACTTC	CAWRGRQSYEQYF
TRBJ2-7	many	-	TRBV30	TGTGCCTGGTCCGACGGGACCTACGAGCAGTACTTC	CAWSDGTYEQYF
TRBJ2-7	few	-	TRBV15	TGTGCCACCAGCAATGGATGGGAGCAGTACTTC	CATSNGWEQYF
TRBJ2-6	few	-	TRBV6-1	TGTGCCAGCACCCTAGACGGAAGCTCTGGGGCCAACGTCCTGACTTTC	CASTLDGSSGANVLTF
TRBJ2-1	few	TRBD1	TRBV24-1	TGTGCCACCAGTGATTTTCGGACAGGGGCTGAGCAGTTCTTC	CATSDFRTGAEQFF
TRBJ1-3	once	-	TRBV2	TGTGCCAGCAGTGAAGAAGCAGGGAGCTCTGGAAACACCATATATTTT	CASSEEAGSSGNTIYF
TRBJ2-1	many	-	TRBV28	TGTGCCAGCAGTAAGGGGGGGCAGGGGGCCGATGAGCAGTTCTTC	CASSKGGQGADEQFF
TRBJ2-1	few	TRBD2	TRBV20-1	TGCAGTGCTAGAGACGCTGTGCTAGCGGGAGAGTACAATGAGCAGTTCTTC	CSARDAVLAGEYNEQFF
TRBJ2-7	-	TRBD2	TRBV5-6	TGTGCCAGCAGCTCCGGGGGGACCTCCTACGAGCAGTACTTC	CASSSGGTSYEQYF
TRBJ2-7	-	-	TRBV7-9	TGTGCCAGCAGCCCGACTCTGATCTACGAGCAGTACTTC	CASSPTLIYEQYF
TRBJ2-2	-	-	TRBV2	TGTGCCAGCAGGGGGGGACAGACGCGGACCGGGGAGCTGTTTTTT	CASRGGQTRTGELFF
TRBJ1-4	many	TRBD1	TRBV2	TGTGCCAGCACCGAAGTGGGACAGGGGTTGTCTAATGAAAAACTGTTTTTT	CASTEVGQGLSNEKLFF
TRBJ1-5	many	-	TRBV2	TGTGCCAGCATCGAGCGCAGGGACGGCAATCAGCCCCAGCATTTT	CASIERRDGNQPQHF
TRBJ1-1	many	TRBD1	TRBV7-2	TGTGCCAGCAGCTTCCCCCGACAGGGGAGATCCGCCATGAACACTGAAGCTTTCTTT	CASSFPRQGRSAMNTEAFF
TRBJ2-1	many	TRBD2	TRBV28	TGTGCCAGCAGTTTGGGCGGGAGGTGGTTCTTC	CASSLGGRWFF
TRBJ2-5	many	-	TRBV6-1	TGTGCCAGCAACGAGCGCCGGGGGACCCAGTACTTC	CASNERRGTQYF
TRBJ2-1	-	-	TRBV5-1	TGCGCCAGCCGCGGGTTGGGAGGCCCCTACAATGAGCAGTTCTTC	CASRGLGGPYNEQFF
TRBJ2-3	-	TRBD2	TRBV5-1	TGCGCCAGCAGCTTTAGCGGGAGGGCCATAGATACGCAGTATTTT	CASSFSGRAIDTQYF
TRBJ2-1	many	-	TRBV30	TGTGCCTGGTCGGTCGCGGCGGACTCACGTAATGAGCAGTTCTTC	CAWSVAADSRNEQFF
TRBJ2-1	many	TRBD2	TRBV20-1	TGCAGTGCCGAGGCTAGCGGGAGGGCCAATGAGCAGTTCTTC	CSAEASGRANEQFF
TRBJ1-4	-	-	TRBV6-2/TRBV6-3	TGTGCCAGCAGCCGAAAACAGGGAGCGGGTGAAAAACTGTTTTTT	CASSRKQGAGEKLFF
TRBJ2-7	many	TRBD2	TRBV7-9	TGTGCCAGCAGCTCACCGGGGGGGACTAGCGGAACCTACGAGCAGTACTTC	CASSSPGGTSGTYEQYF
TRBJ1-2	few	-	TRBV18	TGTGCCAGCTCACCAGTTGATGTGGACTATGGCTACACCTTC	CASSPVDVDYGYTF
TRBJ1-5	many	TRBD1	TRBV7-6	TGTGCCAGCAGTACAGGGGCCGGACCCCAGCATTTT	CASSTGAGPQHF
TRBJ1-5	few	-	TRBV27	TGTGCCAGCAGTCCTGAGGACAGATCAGGTCAGCCCCAGCATTTT	CASSPEDRSGQPQHF
TRBJ2-5	-	-	TRBV5-1	TGCGCCAGCAGCTTTATATTCCAAGAGACCCAGTACTTC	CASSFIFQETQYF
TRBJ2-1	-	-	TRBV18	TGTGCCAGCTCACCGCAATGGGGACACATCACGAGTAATGAGCAGTTCTTC	CASSPQWGHITSNEQFF
TRBJ1-1	-	-	TRBV11-2	TGTGCCAGCAGCTCATTATTTCTTAGGGGGGGAAACACTGAAGCTTTCTTT	CASSSLFLRGGNTEAFF
TRBJ2-7	many	TRBD2	TRBV6-2/TRBV6-3	TGTGCCAGCAGTCAGATGACTAGCGGGAGAGGAGGCGAGCAGTACTTC	CASSQMTSGRGGEQYF
TRBJ2-1	many	-	TRBV6-1	TGTGCCAGCAGTGAACAGGGTAGCTCCTACAATGAGCAGTTCTTC	CASSEQGSSYNEQFF
TRBJ2-3	many	-	TRBV27	TGTGCCAGCAGCCGGTCGGGACCGCACACAGATACGCAGTATTTT	CASSRSGPHTDTQYF
TRBJ2-1	few	-	TRBV28	TGTGCCAGCAGCACTTCTTCTGCGGCGAGCTCCTACAATGAGCAGTTCTTC	CASSTSSAASSYNEQFF
TRBJ2-7	many	-	TRBV28	TGTGCCAGCAACCTCAGGGACGAGCAGTACTTC	CASNLRDEQYF
TRBJ1-2	many	TRBD1	TRBV27	TGTGCCAGCAGTCCAGGGGGCGCTGGCTATGGCTACACCTTC	CASSPGGAGYGYTF
TRBJ1-2	many	-	TRBV2	TGTGCCAGCAGTGAAAACGGGGGCGGCGGCTATGGCTACACCTTC	CASSENGGGGYGYTF
TRBJ2-7	few	TRBD2	TRBV7-8	TGTGCCAGCAGCTTATTCCAGCGGGAGGGCCTTTTCAATCTGGGGGAGCAGTGCTTC	CASSLFQREGLFNLGEQCF
TRBJ2-5	few	-	TRBV19	TGTGCCAGTACAGACTTAGGGCAGGGGTGGGAGACCCAGTACTTC	CASTDLGQGWETQYF
TRBJ2-1	few	-	TRBV20-1	TGCAGTGCTCGGACGAAGCGGGCCTCCTACAATGAGCAGTTCTTC	CSARTKRASYNEQFF
TRBJ2-1	-	TRBD2	TRBV7-9	TGCGCCAGCAGGCGGGAGTCCTACAATGAGCAGTTCTTC	CASRRESYNEQFF
TRBJ2-3	many	-	TRBV11-2	TGTGCCAGCAGCTCTCCCAGCCCCCGGCCGGCAGATACGCAGTATTTT	CASSSPSPRPADTQYF
TRBJ2-1	many	-	TRBV20-1	TGCAGTGCGTCTACTAGGACTGAGCAGTTCTTC	CSASTRTEQFF
TRBJ1-1	-	-	TRBV7-2	TGTGCCAGCGCGTTGGGGAACACTGAAGCTTTCTTT	CASALGNTEAFF
TRBJ2-1	many	TRBD2	TRBV7-8	TGTGCCAGCAGCCCTCCTAGCGGGGGGACCTACAATGAGCAGTTCTTC	CASSPPSGGTYNEQFF
TRBJ2-7	many	-	TRBV30	TGTGCCTGGAGTGTAGGGGGGAGGGCCTCCTACGAGCAGTACTTC	CAWSVGGRASYEQYF
TRBJ1-2	-	TRBD1	TRBV4-2	TGTGCCAGCAGCCAAGATCATGCAAGGCTGACGGGGGACAGTTGCTTC	CASSQDHARLTGDSCF
TRBJ2-1	many	TRBD2	TRBV29-1	TGCAGCGTTGAGTTCGCTAGCGGATACTCCTACAATGAGCAGTTCTTC	CSVEFASGYSYNEQFF
TRBJ2-7	-	TRBD2	TRBV20-1	TGCAGTGCTAGATGGTCTAGCGGGAGGTCCTACGAGCAGTACTTC	CSARWSSGRSYEQYF
TRBJ2-1	few	-	TRBV15	TGTGCCACCAGCAGAGATTCACAAAGCTCCTACAATGAGCAGTTCTTC	CATSRDSQSSYNEQFF
TRBJ2-1	many	-	TRBV13	TGTGCCAGCAGCTCCAGTTCCAGCTCCTACAATGAGCAGTTCTTC	CASSSSSSSYNEQFF
TRBJ1-2	-	-	TRBV5-1	TGCGCCAGCAGCTTGAATTTCATTAACTATGGCTACACCTTC	CASSLNFINYGYTF
TRBJ2-3	many	-	TRBV12-3/TRBV12-4	TGTGCCAGCAGTTTACAGCGGGATACGCAGTATTTT	CASSLQRDTQYF
TRBJ1-4	few	TRBD1	TRBV5-1	TGCGCCAGCAGCTTCTTCCTAACCAAAAACAGGGGGTCTAATGAAAAACTGTTTTTT	CASSFFLTKNRGSNEKLFF
TRBJ2-3	-	-	TRBV10-3	TGTGCCATCAGTGATAACACAGATACGCAGTATTTT	CAISDNTDTQYF
TRBJ2-3	many	TRBD2	TRBV12-3/TRBV12-4	TGTGCCAGCAGTCAAGGTGGACTAGGGACAGATACGCAGTATTTT	CASSQGGLGTDTQYF
TRBJ2-7	-	-	TRBV25-1	TGTGCCAGCAGTGTGGACAGCATCTACGAGCAGTACTTC	CASSVDSIYEQYF
TRBJ1-2	few	TRBD1	TRBV10-3	TGTGCCATCAGGCGGACAGGGGAAAGTGGCTACACCTTC	CAIRRTGESGYTF
TRBJ2-2	-	TRBD2	TRBV20-1	TGCAGTGCTAGCGGTAGCGGGAGGGCCGGTAACACCGGGGAGCTGTTTTTT	CSASGSGRAGNTGELFF
TRBJ2-6	many	-	TRBV28	TGTGCCAGCAGTTTCAGGGTAGACGTCCTGACTTTC	CASSFRVDVLTF